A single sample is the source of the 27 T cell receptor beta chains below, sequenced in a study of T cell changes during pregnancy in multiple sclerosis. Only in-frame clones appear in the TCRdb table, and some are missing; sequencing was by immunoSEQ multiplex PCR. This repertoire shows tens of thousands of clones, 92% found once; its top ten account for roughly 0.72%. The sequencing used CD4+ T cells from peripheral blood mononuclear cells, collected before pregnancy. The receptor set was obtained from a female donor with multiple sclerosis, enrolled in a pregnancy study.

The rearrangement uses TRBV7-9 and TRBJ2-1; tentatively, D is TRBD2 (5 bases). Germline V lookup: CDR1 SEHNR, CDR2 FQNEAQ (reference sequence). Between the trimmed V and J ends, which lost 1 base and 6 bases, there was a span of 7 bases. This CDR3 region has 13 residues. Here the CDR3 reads CASSLVRVNEQFF. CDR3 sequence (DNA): TGTGCCAGCAGCTTAGTGCGGGTCAATGAGCAGTTCTTC.

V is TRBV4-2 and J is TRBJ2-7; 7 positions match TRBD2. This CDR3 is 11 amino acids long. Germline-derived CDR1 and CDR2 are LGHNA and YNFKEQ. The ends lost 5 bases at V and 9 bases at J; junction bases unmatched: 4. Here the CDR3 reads CASSELATQYF. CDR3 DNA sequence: TGTGCCAGCAGCGAACTAGCGACGCAGTACTTC.

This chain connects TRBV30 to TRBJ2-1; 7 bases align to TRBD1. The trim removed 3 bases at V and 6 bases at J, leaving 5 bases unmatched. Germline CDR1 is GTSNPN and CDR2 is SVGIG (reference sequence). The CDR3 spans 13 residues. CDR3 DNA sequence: TGTGCCTGGAGACGGACAGGTCTCAATGAGCAGTTCTTC. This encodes CAWRRTGLNEQFF.

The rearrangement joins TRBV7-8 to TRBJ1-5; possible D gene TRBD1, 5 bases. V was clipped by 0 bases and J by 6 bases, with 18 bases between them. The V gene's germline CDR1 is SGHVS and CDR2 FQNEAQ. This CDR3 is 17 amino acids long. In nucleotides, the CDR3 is TGTGCCAGCAGCTTAGCCCCCCGCCAGGGCGATGGTCAGCCCCAGCATTTT. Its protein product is CASSLAPRQGDGQPQHF.

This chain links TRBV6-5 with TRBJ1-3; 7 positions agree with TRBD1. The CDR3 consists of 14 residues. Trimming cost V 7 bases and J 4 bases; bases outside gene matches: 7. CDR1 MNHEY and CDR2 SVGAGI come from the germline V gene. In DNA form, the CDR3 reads TGTGCCAGCAAAAGAGGGGGCGAAGGAAACACCATATATTTT. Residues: CASKRGGEGNTIYF.

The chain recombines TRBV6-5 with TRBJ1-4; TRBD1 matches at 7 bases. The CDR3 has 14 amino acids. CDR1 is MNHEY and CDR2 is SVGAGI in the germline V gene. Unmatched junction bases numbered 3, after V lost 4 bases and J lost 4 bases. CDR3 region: CASSSTGRNEKLFF. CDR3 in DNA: TGTGCCAGCAGTTCGACAGGGCGTAATGAAAAACTGTTTTTT.

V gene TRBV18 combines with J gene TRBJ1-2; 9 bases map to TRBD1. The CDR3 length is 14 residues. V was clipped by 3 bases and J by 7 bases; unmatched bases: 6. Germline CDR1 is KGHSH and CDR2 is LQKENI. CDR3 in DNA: TGTGCCAGCTCACCCCTACAGGGGGCGAGTGGCTACACCTTC. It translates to CASSPLQGASGYTF.

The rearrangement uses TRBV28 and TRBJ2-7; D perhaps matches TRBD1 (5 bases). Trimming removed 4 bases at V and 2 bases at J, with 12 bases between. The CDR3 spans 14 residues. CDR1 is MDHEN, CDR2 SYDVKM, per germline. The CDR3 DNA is TGTGCCAGCAGTTACGGCAGGGTGGCCTACGAGCAGTACTTC. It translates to CASSYGRVAYEQYF.

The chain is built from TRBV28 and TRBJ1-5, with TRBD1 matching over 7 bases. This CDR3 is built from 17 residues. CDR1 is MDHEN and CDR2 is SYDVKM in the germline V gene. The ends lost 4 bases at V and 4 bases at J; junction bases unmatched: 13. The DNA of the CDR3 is TGTGCCAGCAGTTCCCTGGGCGGGACAGTTTTTAATCAGCCCCAGCATTTT. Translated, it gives CASSSLGGTVFNQPQHF.

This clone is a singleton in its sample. CDR3 nucleotides: TGCGCCAGCAGCCAAGATTCAGTTAACTATGGCTACACCTTC. It codes for CASSQDSVNYGYTF. The rearrangement joins TRBV4-3 to TRBJ1-2; the D is unclear. CDR3 length equals 14 residues. V shed 0 bases and J shed 1 base, with 6 bases lying between them. Germline lookup yields CDR1 LGHNA and CDR2 YSLEER.

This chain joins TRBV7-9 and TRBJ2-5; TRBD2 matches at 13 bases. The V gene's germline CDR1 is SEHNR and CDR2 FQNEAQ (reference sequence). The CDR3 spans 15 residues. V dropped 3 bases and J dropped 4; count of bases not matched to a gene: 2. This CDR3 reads CASSLGLAGPETQYF. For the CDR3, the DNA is TGTGCCAGCAGCTTGGGACTAGCGGGACCAGAGACCCAGTACTTC. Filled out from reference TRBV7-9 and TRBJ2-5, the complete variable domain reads DTGVSQNPRHKITKRGQNVTFRCDPISEHNRLYWYRQTLGQGPEFLTYFQNEAQLEKSRLLSDRFSAERPKGSFSTLEIQRTEQGDSAMYLCASSLGLAGPETQYFGPGTRLLVL.

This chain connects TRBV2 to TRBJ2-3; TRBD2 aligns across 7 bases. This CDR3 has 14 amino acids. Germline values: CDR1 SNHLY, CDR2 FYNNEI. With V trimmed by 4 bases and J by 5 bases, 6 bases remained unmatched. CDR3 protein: CASSARERVDTQYF. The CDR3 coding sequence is TGTGCCAGCAGTGCGCGGGAGCGGGTAGATACGCAGTATTTT.

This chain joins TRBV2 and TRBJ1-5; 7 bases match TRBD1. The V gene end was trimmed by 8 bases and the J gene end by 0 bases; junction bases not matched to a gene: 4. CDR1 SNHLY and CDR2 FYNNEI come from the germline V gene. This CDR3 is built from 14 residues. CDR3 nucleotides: TGTGCCAGCCAACAGGGGTCTAGCAATCAGCCCCAGCATTTT. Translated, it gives CASQQGSSNQPQHF.

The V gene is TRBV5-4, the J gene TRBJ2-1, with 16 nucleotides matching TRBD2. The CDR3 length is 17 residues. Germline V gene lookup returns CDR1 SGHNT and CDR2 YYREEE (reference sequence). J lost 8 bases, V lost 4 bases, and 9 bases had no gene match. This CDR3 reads CASSKGLAGGGSDEQFF. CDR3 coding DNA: TGTGCCAGCAGCAAGGGACTAGCGGGAGGGGGTAGCGATGAGCAGTTCTTC. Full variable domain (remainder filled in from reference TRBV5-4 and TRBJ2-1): ETGVTQSPTHLIKTRGQQVTLRCSSQSGHNTVSWYQQALGQGPQFIFQYYREEENGRGNFPPRFSGLQFPNYSSELNVNALELDDSALYLCASSKGLAGGGSDEQFFGPGTRLTVL.

In DNA, the CDR3 is TGTGCCAGCAGCCGAGTAGGACAGGGCTATGGCTACACCTTC. Its translation: CASSRVGQGYGYTF. This sequence joins TRBV28 and TRBJ1-2; 8 nucleotides match TRBD1. Trimming took 6 bases from V and 4 from J; bases not matched to a gene: 7. The CDR3 has 14 amino acids. CDR1 MDHEN and CDR2 SYDVKM come from the germline V gene.

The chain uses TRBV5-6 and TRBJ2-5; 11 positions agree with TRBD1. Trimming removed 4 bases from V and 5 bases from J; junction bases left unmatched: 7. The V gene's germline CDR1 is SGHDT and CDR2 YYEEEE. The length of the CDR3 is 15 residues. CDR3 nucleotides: TGTGCCAGCAGCCCCGGACAGGGGGCTACTGAGACCCAGTACTTC. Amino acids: CASSPGQGATETQYF.

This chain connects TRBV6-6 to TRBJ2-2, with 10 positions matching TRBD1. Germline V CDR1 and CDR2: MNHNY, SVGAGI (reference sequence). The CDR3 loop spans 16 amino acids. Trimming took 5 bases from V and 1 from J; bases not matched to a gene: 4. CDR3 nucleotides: TGTGCCAGCAGTAGGGGACAGGGGATGAACACCGGGGAGCTGTTTTTT. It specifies CASSRGQGMNTGELFF.

The CDR3 sequence: CASSIQGNTEAFF. The CDR3 DNA follows: TGTGCCAGTAGTATCCAGGGAAACACTGAAGCTTTCTTT. The chain employs TRBV19 and TRBJ1-1, with D possibly matching TRBD1 (5 bases). CDR1 is LNHDA, CDR2 SQIVND, per germline (reference sequence). There are 13 residues in the CDR3. V was cut by 3 bases and J by 2 bases, with 7 bases left in between.

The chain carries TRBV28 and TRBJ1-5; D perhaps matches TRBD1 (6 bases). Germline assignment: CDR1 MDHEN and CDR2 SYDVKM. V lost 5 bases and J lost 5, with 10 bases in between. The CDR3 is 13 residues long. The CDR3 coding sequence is TGTGCCAGCAGTCGTGGACAGCATCAGCCCCAGCATTTT. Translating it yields CASSRGQHQPQHF.

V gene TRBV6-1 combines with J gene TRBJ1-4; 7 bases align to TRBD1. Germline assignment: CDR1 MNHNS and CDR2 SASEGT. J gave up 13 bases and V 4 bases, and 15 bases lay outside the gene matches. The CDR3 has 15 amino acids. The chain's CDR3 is CASSGQGKLISGLFF. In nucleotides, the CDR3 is TGTGCCAGCAGTGGACAGGGCAAGCTAATTAGTGGACTGTTTTTT.

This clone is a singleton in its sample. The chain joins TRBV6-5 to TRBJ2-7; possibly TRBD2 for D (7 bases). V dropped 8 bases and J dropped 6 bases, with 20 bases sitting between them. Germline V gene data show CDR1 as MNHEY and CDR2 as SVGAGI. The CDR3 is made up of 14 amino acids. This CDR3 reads CASHIGGQAGEQYF. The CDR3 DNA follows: TGTGCCAGCCACATCGGGGGGCAGGCAGGCGAGCAGTACTTC.

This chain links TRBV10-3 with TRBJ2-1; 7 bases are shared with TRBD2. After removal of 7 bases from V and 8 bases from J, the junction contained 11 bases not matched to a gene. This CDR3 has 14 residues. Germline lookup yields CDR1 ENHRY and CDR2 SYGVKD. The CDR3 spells CAIKASGPSDEQFF. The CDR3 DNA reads TGTGCCATCAAAGCTAGCGGACCTTCCGATGAGCAGTTCTTC.

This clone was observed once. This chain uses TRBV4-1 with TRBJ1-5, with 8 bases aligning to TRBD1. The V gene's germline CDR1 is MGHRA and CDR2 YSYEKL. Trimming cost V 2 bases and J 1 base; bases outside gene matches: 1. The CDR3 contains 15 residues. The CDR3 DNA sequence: TGCGCCAGCAGCCAACAGGGGGCAAGCAATCAGCCCCAGCATTTT. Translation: CASSQQGASNQPQHF.

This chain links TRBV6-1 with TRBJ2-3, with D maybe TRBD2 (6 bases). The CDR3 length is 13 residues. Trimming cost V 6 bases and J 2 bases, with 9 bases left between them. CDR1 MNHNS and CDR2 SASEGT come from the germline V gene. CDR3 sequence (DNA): TGTGCCAGCAGCCCTAGCGCCACAGATACGCAGTATTTT. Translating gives CASSPSATDTQYF.

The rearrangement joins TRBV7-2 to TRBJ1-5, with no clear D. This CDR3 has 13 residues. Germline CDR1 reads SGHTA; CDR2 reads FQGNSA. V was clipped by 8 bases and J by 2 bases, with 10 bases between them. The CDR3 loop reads CASGGLGNQPQHF. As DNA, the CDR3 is TGTGCCAGCGGCGGACTGGGCAATCAGCCCCAGCATTTT.

CDR3 protein: CSVETSLAGSDEQFF. CDR3 DNA: TGCAGCGTTGAAACATCCCTAGCGGGATCGGATGAGCAGTTCTTC. The V and J genes are TRBV29-1 and TRBJ2-1; TRBD2 aligns across 9 bases. This CDR3 has 15 amino acids. The J segment lost 8 bases and the V segment lost 2 bases, leaving 10 bases of the junction unmatched. Germline V lookup: CDR1 SQVTM, CDR2 ANQGSEA.

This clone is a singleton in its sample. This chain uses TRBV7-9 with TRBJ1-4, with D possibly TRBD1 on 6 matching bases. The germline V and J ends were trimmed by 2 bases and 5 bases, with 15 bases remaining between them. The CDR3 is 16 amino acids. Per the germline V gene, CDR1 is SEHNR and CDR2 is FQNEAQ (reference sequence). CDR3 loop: CASSLPRGGANEKLFF. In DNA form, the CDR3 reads TGTGCCAGCAGCTTACCGCGGGGGGGGGCGAATGAAAAACTGTTTTTT. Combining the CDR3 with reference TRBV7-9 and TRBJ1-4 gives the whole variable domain DTGVSQNPRHKITKRGQNVTFRCDPISEHNRLYWYRQTLGQGPEFLTYFQNEAQLEKSRLLSDRFSAERPKGSFSTLEIQRTEQGDSAMYLCASSLPRGGANEKLFFGSGTQLSVL.